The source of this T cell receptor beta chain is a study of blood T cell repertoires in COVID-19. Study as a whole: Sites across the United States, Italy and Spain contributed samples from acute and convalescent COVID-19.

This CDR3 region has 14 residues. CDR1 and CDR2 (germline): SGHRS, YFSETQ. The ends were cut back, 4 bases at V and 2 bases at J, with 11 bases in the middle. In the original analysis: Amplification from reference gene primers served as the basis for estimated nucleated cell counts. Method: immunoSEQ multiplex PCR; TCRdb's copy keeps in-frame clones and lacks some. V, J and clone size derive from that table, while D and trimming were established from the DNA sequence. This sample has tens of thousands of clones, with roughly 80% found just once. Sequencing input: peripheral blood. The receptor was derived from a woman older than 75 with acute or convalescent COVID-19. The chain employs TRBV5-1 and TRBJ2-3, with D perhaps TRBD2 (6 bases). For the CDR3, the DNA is TGCGCCAGCAGCCCGCCGGGACTCACAGATACGCAGTATTTT. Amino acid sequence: CASSPPGLTDTQYF.